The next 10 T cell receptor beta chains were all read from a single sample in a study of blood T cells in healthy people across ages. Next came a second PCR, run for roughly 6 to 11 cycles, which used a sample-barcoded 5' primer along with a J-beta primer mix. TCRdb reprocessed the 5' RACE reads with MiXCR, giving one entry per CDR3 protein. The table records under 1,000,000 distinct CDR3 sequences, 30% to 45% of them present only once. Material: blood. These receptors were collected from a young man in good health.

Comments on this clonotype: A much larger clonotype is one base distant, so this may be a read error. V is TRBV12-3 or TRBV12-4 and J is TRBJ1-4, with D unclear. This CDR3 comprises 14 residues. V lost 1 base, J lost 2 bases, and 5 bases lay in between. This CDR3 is CASSLDLTNEKLFF. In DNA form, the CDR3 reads TGTGCCAGCAGTTTAGACCTTACTAATGAAAAACTGTTTTTT.

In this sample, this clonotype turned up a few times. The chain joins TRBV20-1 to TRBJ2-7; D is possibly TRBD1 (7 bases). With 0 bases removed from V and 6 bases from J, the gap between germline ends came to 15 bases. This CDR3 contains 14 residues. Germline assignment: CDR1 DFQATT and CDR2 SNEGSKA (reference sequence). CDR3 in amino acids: CSARDYRQGGEQYF. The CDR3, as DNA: TGCAGTGCTAGAGATTATCGACAGGGAGGCGAGCAGTACTTC.

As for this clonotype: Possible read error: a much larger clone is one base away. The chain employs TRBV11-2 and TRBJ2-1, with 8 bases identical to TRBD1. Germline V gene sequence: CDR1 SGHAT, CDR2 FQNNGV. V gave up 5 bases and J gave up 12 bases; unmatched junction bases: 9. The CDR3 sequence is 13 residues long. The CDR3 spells CASSDRGVDGQFF. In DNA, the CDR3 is TGTGCCAGCAGCGACAGGGGTGTGGATGGGCAGTTCTTC.

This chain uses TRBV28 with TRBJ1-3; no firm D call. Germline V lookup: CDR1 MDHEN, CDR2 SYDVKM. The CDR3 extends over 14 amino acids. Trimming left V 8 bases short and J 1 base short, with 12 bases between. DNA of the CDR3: TGTGCCAGCGGCCTGGGTTTTTCTGGAAACACCATATATTTT. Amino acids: CASGLGFSGNTIYF.

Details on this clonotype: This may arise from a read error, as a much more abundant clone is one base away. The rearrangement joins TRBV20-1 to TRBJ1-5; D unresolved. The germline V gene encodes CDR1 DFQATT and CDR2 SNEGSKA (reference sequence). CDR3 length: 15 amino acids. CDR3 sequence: CGARAVTLGNQPQHF. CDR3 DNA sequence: TGCGGTGCTAGAGCGGTTACCCTTGGCAATCAGCCCCAGCATTTT.

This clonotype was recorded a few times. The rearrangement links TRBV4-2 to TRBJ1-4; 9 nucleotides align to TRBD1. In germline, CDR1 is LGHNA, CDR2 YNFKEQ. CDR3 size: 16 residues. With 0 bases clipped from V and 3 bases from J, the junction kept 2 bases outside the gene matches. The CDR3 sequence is CASSQEQGASNEKLFF. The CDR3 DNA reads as TGTGCCAGCAGCCAAGAACAGGGGGCGTCTAATGAAAAACTGTTTTTT.

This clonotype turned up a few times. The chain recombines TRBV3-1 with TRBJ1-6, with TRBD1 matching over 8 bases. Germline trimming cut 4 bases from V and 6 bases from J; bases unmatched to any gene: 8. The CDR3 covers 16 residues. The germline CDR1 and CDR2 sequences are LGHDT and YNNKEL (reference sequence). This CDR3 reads CASSRGRGLGNSPLHF. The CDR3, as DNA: TGTGCCAGCAGCCGAGGCAGGGGGCTTGGTAATTCACCCCTCCACTTT. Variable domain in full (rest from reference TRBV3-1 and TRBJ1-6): DTAVSQTPKYLVTQMGNDKSIKCEQNLGHDTMYWYKQDSKKFLKIMFSYNNKELIINETVPNRFSPKSPDKAHLNLHINSLELGDSAVYFCASSRGRGLGNSPLHFGNGTRLTVT.

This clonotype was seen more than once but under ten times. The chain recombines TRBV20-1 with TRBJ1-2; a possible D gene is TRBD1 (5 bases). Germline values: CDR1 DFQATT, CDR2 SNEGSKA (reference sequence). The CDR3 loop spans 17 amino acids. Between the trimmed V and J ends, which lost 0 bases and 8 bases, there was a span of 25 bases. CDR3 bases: TGCAGTGCTAGAGATAGGGACCGCGTGAATAGCCTATGGGGCTACACCTTC. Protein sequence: CSARDRDRVNSLWGYTF.

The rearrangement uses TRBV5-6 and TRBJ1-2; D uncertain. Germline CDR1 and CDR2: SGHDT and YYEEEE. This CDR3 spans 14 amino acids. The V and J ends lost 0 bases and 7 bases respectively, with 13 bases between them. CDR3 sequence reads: CASSLGGIVTGYTF. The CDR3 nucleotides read TGTGCCAGCAGCTTGGGCGGGATTGTGACTGGCTACACCTTC.

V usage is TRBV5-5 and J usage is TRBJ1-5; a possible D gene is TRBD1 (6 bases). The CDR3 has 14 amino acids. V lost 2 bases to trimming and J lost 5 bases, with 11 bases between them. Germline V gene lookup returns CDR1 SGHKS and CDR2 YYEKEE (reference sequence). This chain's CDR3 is CASSFPGQDQPQHF. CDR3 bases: TGTGCCAGCAGCTTCCCGGGACAAGATCAGCCCCAGCATTTT.